The 8 T cell receptor beta chains below were found in one sample sequenced in a study of lymphopenia after photon versus proton radiotherapy. The data were produced by immunoSEQ multiplex PCR, yet TCRdb's version contains in-frame clones alone and is incomplete. Of around 160,000 clones listed, more than 85% were seen once; the top ten hold approximately 4.7%. The source was peripheral blood, collected from a patient treated with photon-based radiotherapy. All receptors come from a man over 45 with gastric cancer.

The V call is TRBV30, the J call TRBJ2-1; 8 bases are a match to TRBD1. Germline V CDR1 and CDR2: GTSNPN, SVGIG (reference sequence). The CDR3 consists of 14 residues. CDR3 DNA sequence: TGTGCTCTAGAGCTACAGGGGGCCTACAATGAGCAGTTCTTC. Amino acids: CALELQGAYNEQFF.

V and J are TRBV5-1 and TRBJ2-7, with 8 bases aligning to TRBD1. The CDR3 loop spans 12 amino acids. Germline V CDR1 and CDR2: SGHRS, YFSETQ. V dropped 4 bases and J dropped 6; count of bases not matched to a gene: 3. This CDR3 is CASSQDRGEQYF. The CDR3 nucleotides read TGCGCCAGCAGCCAAGACAGGGGCGAGCAGTACTTC.

V is TRBV28 and J is TRBJ1-2; 7 nucleotides align to TRBD1. Germline values: CDR1 MDHEN, CDR2 SYDVKM. The CDR3 spans 15 residues. Trimming cost V 3 bases and J 0 bases; bases outside gene matches: 4. CDR3 sequence: CASSLTGPANYGYTF. The DNA of the CDR3 is TGTGCCAGCAGTTTGACAGGGCCAGCTAACTATGGCTACACCTTC.

This rearrangement joins TRBV11-2 to TRBJ2-7, with TRBD2 matching 12 bases. With 6 bases clipped from V and 3 bases from J, the junction kept 6 bases outside the gene matches. Germline loops: CDR1 SGHAT, CDR2 FQNNGV. CDR3 size: 15 residues. The CDR3 coding sequence is TGTGCCAGCAGGATTCGACTAGCGGGAGACTACGAGCAGTACTTC. Translated: CASRIRLAGDYEQYF.

The CDR3: CASSTRTSPSYEQYF. The CDR3 region has the DNA TGTGCCAGTAGTACCCGGACTAGCCCTTCCTACGAGCAGTACTTC. The chain employs TRBV19 and TRBJ2-7, with 8 positions matching TRBD2. V dropped 4 bases and J dropped 1; count of bases not matched to a gene: 6. Per the germline V gene, CDR1 is LNHDA and CDR2 is SQIVND (reference sequence). CDR3 length equals 15 residues.

This chain links TRBV6-1 with TRBJ1-2, with unresolved D. CDR1 is MNHNS, CDR2 SASEGT, per germline. The germline V and J ends were trimmed by 5 bases and 0 bases, with 4 bases remaining between them. The CDR3 has 12 residues. As DNA, the CDR3 is TGTGCCAGCAGTCCAGCTAACTATGGCTACACCTTC. This codes for CASSPANYGYTF.

DNA of the CDR3: TGTGCCAGCAGCCTGGGACAGGGACACACCATATATTTT. Its protein is CASSLGQGHTIYF. This chain uses TRBV28 with TRBJ1-3; 9 nucleotides match TRBD1. Germline V lookup: CDR1 MDHEN, CDR2 SYDVKM. The CDR3 totals 13 residues. J gave up 8 bases and V 6 bases, and 5 bases lay outside the gene matches.

This clone was counted once. The V and J genes are TRBV28 and TRBJ1-2; TRBD1 might be the D (6 bases). The germline gives CDR1 MDHEN, CDR2 SYDVKM. The CDR3 contains 14 residues. V lost 5 bases, J lost 3 bases, and 13 bases lay in between. CDR3 nucleotide sequence: TGTGCCAGCAGTCGGGCAGGGGCCGACTATGGCTACACCTTC. It yields the protein CASSRAGADYGYTF.